This T cell receptor (beta chain) was profiled in a study of cytomegalovirus exposure and HLA in healthy donors (dated by TCRdb to 2016 to 2017). Regarding the complete study: In an earlier analysis of 450 to 750 of the donors, roughly 300 Gb of sequence data and 100 million or so unique TCR beta sequences from about 180 million T cells were reported. Roughly 300 gigabases of sequencing data and roughly 81 million unique TCR sequences made up an early release that covered approximately 650 HLA-typed donors. The genetic ancestry cluster associated with self-reported Caucasian donors included over 80% of the approximately 410 genotyped donors. The study aimed to test whether signatures of past pathogen exposure could be identified by cataloging public T cell receptors. The T cell repertoires of 666 subjects were profiled by immunosequencing and related to cytomegalovirus serostatus. Along with the approximately 700-subject first cohort, a separate validation cohort of some 130 different subjects was used. To predict cytomegalovirus infection status, the study brought together high-throughput TCR immunosequencing, statistical association of individual TCRs with disease status, and machine learning. To study patterns of TCR occurrence, a later analysis re-analyzed previously published TCR beta repertoires from around 670 donors and added high-resolution HLA genotyping. Rather than using new phenotypic data, the later analysis identified candidate immune exposures from TCR beta sequences and from how often those sequences occurred across donors. In an earlier analysis of roughly 600 of the donors, high-throughput TCR beta sequencing was used to judge whether each TCR beta V gene segment behaved as functional or pseudogenic. Donor age, sex, ethnicity and CMV serostatus were compiled together with the repertoire data. In a later genetic analysis, genome-wide SNP genotypes for about three fifths of the roughly 670 donors were used, and that subset was treated as a discovery cohort. All discovery cohort repertoires had been generated on a single sequencing platform. Class I and class II HLA loci were covered by the typing at four-digit resolution. The number of typed donors differed by locus: about 629-640 for A, B, C, DRB1 and DQB1; 500 to 550 for DQA1; 606 for DPA1; and some 470 for DPB1. Roughly 5 DR-DQ haplotypes were treated as single units for association and clustering because of strong linkage in the cohort. On average, about 200,000 unique TCR beta nucleotide sequences were sequenced per donor among some 420 genotyped donors of the cohort, with roughly 20% of those sequences being non-productive. Overall results and qualifications from the work: Three of the identified cytomegalovirus-associated TCR beta chains were confirmed in vitro to be specific for cytomegalovirus antigens. Cytomegalovirus status was reported to be diagnosed by the classifier with high specificity and sensitivity in both the original and validation cohorts. Specific HLA alleles were associated with some 15,000 TCR beta sequences at a false discovery rate of 0.05 in a later analysis. A further reported finding was that TCR beta sequences accurately predicted the HLA-A and HLA-B alleles for most subjects in the first cohort. A cluster of highly shared sequence variants was judged likely to represent a technical artifact of the sequencing pipeline. When HLA alleles, especially DR and DQ, strongly co-occurred, attributing TCR associations to individual alleles was difficult. The study listed 150 to 200 TCR beta chains as associated with cytomegalovirus. A later genetic analysis associated a missense DCLRE1C variant with V-gene and J-gene trimming of TCR beta chains, and an independent cohort replicated the association. In a later analysis, HLA-associated TCR beta chains were found to be more clonally expanded and to have lower generation probabilities than equally common non-associated chains. Linkage disequilibrium might explain the correlated functional status among segregating V segments, but an unknown experimental factor could not be excluded. It was suggested by the authors that the approach could potentially be generalized to other disease states and immunological phenotypes. Several of the top co-occurrence clusters appeared to be linked to parvovirus B19, influenza, CMV and Epstein-Barr virus, according to a later analysis. In an earlier analysis of around 600 of the donors, most TCR beta V segments appeared in productive rearrangements about 87% or about 30% of the time, broadly matching IMGT annotations. Compared with the roughly 700-donor mean, donors in an Asian-associated ancestry cluster had fewer N-insertions in productive TCRs, according to a later genetic analysis. A later analysis found that TCR association rates varied across HLA loci, with DRB1 alleles showing the most associated TCRs and HLA-C alleles the fewest. In this cohort, only TCR beta chains were sequenced, and detectable features were limited by the absence of alpha or paired-chain data. CMV serostatus was the only immune exposure information available for the cohort. Because some donors lacked HLA typing at each locus, the association tests relied only on the typed subset. The 87-base-pair reads could not distinguish some IMGT-functional V segments, including TRBV6-2 and TRBV6-3, so those segments were excluded. Roughly uniform sequencing depth across donors was assumed in presence/absence analyses, although this assumption may not hold. Most TCR sequences were seen in very few donors, while some public TCRs were found in many individuals. A later analysis found that most CMV-associated TCR beta chains appeared HLA-restricted, with HLA associations seemingly driven largely by CMV exposure. Seventeen rarely observed V segments, including chromosome 9 orphons, were excluded from the earlier analysis of several hundred of the donors because counts were too low.

The CDR3 numbers 15 residues from cysteine through phenylalanine. The entry retains the CDR3 DNA only, 45 bases that are in frame from base 1. V is shortened by 1 base, J by 1 base, and the region joining them spans 10 bases. Looking up the germline V gene yields CDR1 MGHRA and CDR2 YSYEKL. The cohort consisted of 600 or so healthy bone marrow donors. At the time of sampling, every cohort member was nominally healthy, though immune exposures that went unrecorded were likely present. The donor tested CMV seronegative, placing the donor among the 350 or so seronegative members of the cohort. Each donor provided a peripheral blood sample, and peripheral blood mononuclear cells were used for TCR beta sequencing. The Qiagen DNeasy Blood Extraction Kit was used to extract genomic DNA from the blood cell samples. In the case of this clone: Its antigen remains unidentified. The sample holds no much larger clone one base away, and base qualities are not on file.

Library preparation used the immunoSEQ multiplex PCR assay. A mixture of 60 forward primers for TCR Vbeta segments and 13 reverse primers for TCR Jbeta segments was used in the multiplex PCR. A multiplex PCR assay on genomic DNA amplified the CDR3 region of rearranged TCR beta genes. The Illumina HiSeq System was used to sequence the amplified TCR beta libraries as 87-base-pair reads. The authors' pipeline ran thus. In a later analysis, approximately 74 million unique TCR beta chains were counted across the 500 to 850 repertoires, and roughly 10 million of these chains were shared by at least two donors. To remove PCR and sequencing errors, raw reads were error-corrected and collapsed into unique sequences using a nearest-neighbor algorithm that merged closely related sequences. To assign V, D and J gene segments, CDR3 sequences were aligned to IMGT reference sequences. Each retained sequence needed at least a six-nucleotide match to both a V gene segment and a J gene segment. Rearrangements were classified as productive when the CDR3 lacked stop codons and remained in frame with V and J, and all other rearrangements were classified as non-productive. CDR3 was defined by IMGT convention, running from the second conserved V-encoded cysteine to the conserved J-encoded phenylalanine. The earlier analysis of some 600 of the donors excluded sequences that lacked an unambiguous match to a single V gene segment. An earlier analysis of 500 to 600 of the donors classified V segments as functional when productive rearrangements were above 56.7% and as segregating when the standard deviation between donors was above 5%. A statistical classification framework was developed to diagnose cytomegalovirus status using the catalog of TCR beta chain sequences. In a later analysis, V and J genes were assigned by comparing TCR nucleotide sequences against IMGT/GENE-DB human TR gene sequences. A later analysis assigned CDR3 sequences and most-parsimonious VDJ recombination scenarios with the TCRdist pipeline. In a later analysis, each TCR beta chain was defined by its CDR3 amino acid sequence together with its V-gene family, and reads without a unique V-gene family were excluded. As a way to deal with suspected cross-contamination and a sequencing artifact, a later analysis dropped approximately 570 nucleotide sequences that were highly shared and had low generation probability. A later analysis calculated a clonal expansion index for each public chain from normalized within-repertoire ranks of inferred template counts. In a later analysis, generation probabilities were computed using a VDJ recombination model fitted to out-of-frame rearrangements, and the results were checked against IGoR. A later analysis scored TCR-TCR, TCR-HLA and TCR-CMV co-occurrence with hypergeometric tests, applying a repertoire-size bias correction to TCR pairs. False discovery rates were estimated in a later analysis by permuting HLA or CMV assignments 20 times. In a later analysis, co-occurring TCRs were grouped using DBSCAN, and TCRdist sequence similarity was added for clustering within HLA-allele-positive subsets. For co-occurrence clustering, repertoires with fewer than 30,000 or more than 120,000 public chains were excluded, along with roughly five repertoires with anomalous nucleotide sharing. TCRdb took this table from immuneACCESS and kept in-frame rearrangements with V and J called. Such tables lack part of the clones; where checked against another copy, unresolved V genes explain under half of the gap, and the rest is unexplained. V and J calls and clone size are given by that table; D and trimming were obtained from the DNA. In this sample the table shows around 200,000 clones, around three quarters of which occur a single time. Of the sample, 0.6% to 0.7% is held by the ten largest clones.

The rearrangement joined TRBV4-1 to TRBJ1-1; the D gene is perhaps TRBD1, from 5 matching bases. The source material was PBMCs. This clonotype originated in a boy aged 10-17 years in good health and CMV-seronegative. The sequenced DNA is TGCGCCAGCAGCCAAGGGCACACAGGGAACACTGAAGCTTTCTTT. Its product reads: CASSQGHTGNTEAFF.